This T cell receptor beta chain was recorded in a study of cytotoxic CD8 clonotypes in ibrutinib-treated CLL (dated by TCRdb to about 2021). Describing the broader study: The cohort was composed of some ten relapsed/refractory and roughly 14 treatment-naive patients; IGHV unmutated status was identified in under 18 patients. Responses were partial in around 24 patients and complete in 2; after median approximately 5.5 years follow-up, some 14 stayed in remission and 12 progressed. Response samples were obtained after a median of approximately twelve months of treatment, with a range of roughly 6 to 40 months. Samples averaged 255,043 productive templates and around 91,000 productive rearrangements. Longitudinal samples were available for about 30% of the roughly 86 trial participants. Cryopreserved peripheral blood mononuclear cells were collected before treatment, at response, and at either disease progression or sustained remission. Every remission and progressive disease sample was obtained while ibrutinib was still being received by the patients.

Comment on this clone: Its binding antigen is unknown. No base qualities exist here, and no much larger clone lies one base off it.

The goal of deep resolution MiSeq sequencing was a depth between 1 in 1 million and 1 in 200,000 T cells, and coverage averaged 10x per clonotype. The immunoSEQ hsTCRB Kit was used to generate the TCR beta libraries. Regarding the original processing steps: ImmunoSEQ Data Assistant and ImmunoSEQ Analyzer were used for data analysis, and V, D and J genes were assigned according to IMGT definitions. Clonality was computed as one minus normalized Shannon entropy of productive rearrangement frequencies, ranging from 0 to 1. Only overrepresented clonotypes making up at least 0.05% of each patient's repertoire were included in the public clonotype analysis. Repertoires from some twelve age-matched healthy donors in immuneACCESS were used as clonality controls. Imported from immuneACCESS, the table was reduced by TCRdb to in-frame sequences with V and J called. These copies leave out some clones; in studies compared against another copy, an unresolved V gene accounts for under half, and the cause of the remainder is not known. The V and J calls and clone size come from that table; D and trimming were worked out from the DNA. The sample table holds around 70,000 clones, of which around 84% were seen once. The top ten clones comprise less than 9% of the sample.

V is shortened by 6 bases, J by 1 base, and the region joining them spans 3 bases. CDR1 and CDR2 were assigned from the germline V gene (reference sequence) as MNHEY and SMNVEV. The CDR3 spans 11 residues, from the cysteine through the phenylalanine. Only the CDR3 DNA stays, 33 bases, in frame from base 1. This sample's time point label indicates: progressive disease on ibrutinib. Around 2 micrograms of genomic DNA were extracted from cryopreserved PBMCs for TCR beta library preparation. Longitudinal blood samples from CLL patients receiving ibrutinib monotherapy were subjected to high-throughput TCR beta sequencing. The patients took part in an open-label, single-center phase 2 trial of ibrutinib monotherapy. What the work shows at the level of the full study, not this receptor alone: Public clonotypes were found to be uncommon and were observed to contract or remain stable during treatment; the increase in clonality was shown to reflect expansion of private clonotypes at ibrutinib response. At ibrutinib response clonality went up, during sustained remission it held steady, and at progression it dropped back toward baseline. Baseline clonality exceeded that of age-matched healthy donors and correlated strongly with circulating CD8+ T-cell counts. Sustained-remission and progressing patients did not have matched sampling times, and lymph node repertoires were not examined.

Specimen: PBMCs, collected at disease progression, from a patient treated with ibrutinib. The sequence was collected from a human donor with chronic lymphocytic leukemia. The rearranged chain carries TRBV27 and TRBJ1-1; the D gene identity is not certain. The CDR3 region reads CASRGNTEAFF. The bases are TGTGCCAGCAGGGGGAACACTGAAGCTTTCTTT.